The entry below gives a single T cell receptor (beta chain) sequence along with its context. The antigen is unknown. Other nucleotide sequences from this sample produce the same CDR3. The data were obtained in a study of shared clonotypes between healthy human individuals. Overall study: Contributing individuals were a couple of females and three males aged 18 to 49. The study used three CD4 naive, three CD4 memory, two CD8 naive and one CD8 memory plate per donor.

The study's findings and limits: A few donors had approximately 4.6% of their naive CD4 clonotypes in common.

Naive-designated CD8 cells lacked CD45RO, were positively enriched for CCR7, and omitted terminally differentiated effector memory CD45RA+ cells. This CDR3 contains 13 residues. Trimming pared 1 base from V and 3 bases from J, leaving 7 bases between. Germline loops: CDR1 LNHDA, CDR2 SQIVND (reference sequence). Assay: immunoSEQ multiplex PCR; the TCRdb copy retains only in-frame clones and omits some. The sample includes around 2.1 million clones, around 93% seen only once; the top ten take under 2%. This TCR was recovered from a man between 18 and 35 years old in good health. Some clones in this sample may be carry-over from other donors' samples. The sample comprised naive CD8+ T cells from PBMCs. The chain is built from TRBV19 and TRBJ2-7; D unresolved. CDR3 nucleotide sequence: TGTGCCAGTAGTATAGGGCAGAGCTACGAGCAGTACTTC. Encoded protein: CASSIGQSYEQYF.